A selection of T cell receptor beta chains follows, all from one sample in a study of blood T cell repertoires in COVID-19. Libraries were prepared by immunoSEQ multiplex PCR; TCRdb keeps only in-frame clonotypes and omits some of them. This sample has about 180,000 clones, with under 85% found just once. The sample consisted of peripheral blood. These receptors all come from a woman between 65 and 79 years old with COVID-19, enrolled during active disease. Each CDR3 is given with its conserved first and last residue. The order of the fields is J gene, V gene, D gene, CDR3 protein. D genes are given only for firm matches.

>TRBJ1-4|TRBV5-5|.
CASSTNGGPNEKLFF
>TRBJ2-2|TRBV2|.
CASSKTGSVGTGELFF
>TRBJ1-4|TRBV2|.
CASTRNQGEKLFF
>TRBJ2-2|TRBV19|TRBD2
CASLNGGTGAGELFF
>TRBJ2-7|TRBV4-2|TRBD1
CASSQSPGTVQYF
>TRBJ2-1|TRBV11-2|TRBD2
CASSLWTGGPANEQFF
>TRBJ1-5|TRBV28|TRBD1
CASNLRGQINQPQHF
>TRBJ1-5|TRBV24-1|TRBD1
CATSDAGTGDNQPQHF
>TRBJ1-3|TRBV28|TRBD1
CASSPGDRVYTIYF
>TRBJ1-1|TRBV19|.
CASSPSRGYMNTEAFF
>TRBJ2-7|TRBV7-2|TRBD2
CASSLGTSVSYEQYF
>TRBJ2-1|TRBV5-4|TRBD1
CASSGRTGVNEQFF
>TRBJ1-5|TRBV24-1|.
CATSEGRWQPQHF